This entry lists 26 T cell receptor beta chains sequenced from one sample in a study of CD8 T cells in ankylosing spondylitis. TCRdb called the 5' RACE reads again in MiXCR, with one record for every CDR3 protein. In the table there are over 200,000 distinct CDR3 sequences, about 10% of which are singletons. Sequences were obtained from blood, either unsorted or a sorted T cell fraction (not recorded which). These receptors all stem from a male donor with ankylosing spondylitis or in good health (not recorded which).

V and J are TRBV7-9 and TRBJ2-1; no clear D. This CDR3 has 14 residues. The V end was cut by 3 bases, the J end by 4 bases, with 10 bases between. CDR1 and CDR2 (germline): SEHNR, FQNEAQ (reference sequence). Here the CDR3 reads CASSLMEIYNEQFF. The CDR3 DNA follows: TGTGCCAGCAGCTTGATGGAGATTTACAATGAGCAGTTCTTC.

This chain links TRBV9 with TRBJ2-7, with 8 bases that match TRBD2. The J segment lost 0 bases and the V segment lost 4 bases, leaving 9 bases of the junction unmatched. This CDR3 is built from 16 residues. Germline loops: CDR1 SGDLS, CDR2 YYNGEE. The CDR3 region is CASSPREGRGSYEQYF. In nucleotides, the CDR3 is TGTGCCAGCAGCCCCCGGGAGGGTCGGGGCTCCTACGAGCAGTACTTC.

The chain couples TRBV7-2 to TRBJ2-2; TRBD2 is a possible D gene (5 bases). The V and J ends lost 6 bases and 0 bases respectively, with 11 bases between them. The CDR3 extends over 15 amino acids. Germline V gene lookup returns CDR1 SGHTA and CDR2 FQGNSA. The DNA of the CDR3 is TGTGCCAGCAGACTAACAGCGGCGAACACCGGGGAGCTGTTTTTT. Protein product: CASRLTAANTGELFF.

The chain combines TRBV10-3 with TRBJ2-7; 9 bases match TRBD1. In germline, CDR1 is ENHRY, CDR2 SYGVKD. The J segment lost 1 base and the V segment lost 2 bases, leaving 0 bases of the junction unmatched. CDR3 size: 14 residues. The CDR3 loop reads CAISEGTGSYEQYF. Here the CDR3 DNA reads TGTGCCATCAGTGAGGGGACAGGGTCCTACGAGCAGTACTTC.

The V and J genes are TRBV28 and TRBJ2-7; possibly TRBD1 for D (6 bases). CDR1 MDHEN and CDR2 SYDVKM come from the germline V gene. This CDR3 has 17 amino acids. V lost 2 bases to trimming and J lost 0 bases, with 17 bases between them. The chain's CDR3 is CASSLETRGQFSYEQYF. The CDR3, as DNA: TGTGCCAGCAGTTTAGAGACCAGAGGACAGTTCTCCTACGAGCAGTACTTC.

This clonotype showed up just a few times. V usage is TRBV7-6 and J usage is TRBJ2-3; the D is unclear. The CDR3 is 13 amino acids. Per the germline V gene, CDR1 is SGHVS and CDR2 is FNYEAQ. V lost 2 bases and J 0 bases, leaving 3 bases between the germline ends. The CDR3 protein is CASSLKSTDTQYF. The DNA for the CDR3 is TGTGCCAGCAGCTTAAAGAGCACAGATACGCAGTATTTT.

This clonotype showed up many times. V usage is TRBV20-1 and J usage is TRBJ2-3; 8 bases fit TRBD2. The CDR3 length is 16 residues. V dropped 3 bases and J dropped 7; count of bases not matched to a gene: 15. The germline V gene has CDR1 DFQATT and CDR2 SNEGSKA (reference sequence). The CDR3 DNA reads TGCAGTGCTAGTAAGGCTAGCGGGTCGACTCGGTATACGCAGTATTTT. Residues: CSASKASGSTRYTQYF.

Ten or more counts support this clonotype. V gene TRBV20-1 combines with J gene TRBJ1-5, with D tentatively TRBD1 (5 bases). The CDR3 has 17 amino acids. Germline V gives CDR1 DFQATT, CDR2 SNEGSKA (reference sequence). Trimming stripped 2 bases from V and 3 bases from J, with 20 bases between. The CDR3 nucleotides read TGCAGTGCTAGACCTATCAGGGAGGATACCGCCAATCAGCCCCAGCATTTT. It yields the protein CSARPIREDTANQPQHF.

This clonotype has a count of ten or more. This chain connects TRBV5-1 to TRBJ2-1; D possibly corresponds to TRBD2 (6 bases). CDR3 size: 15 residues. CDR1 is SGHRS, CDR2 YFSETQ, per germline. V lost 2 bases, J lost 5 bases, and 14 bases lay in between. The CDR3 sequence: CASSLGGVGNNEQFF. The DNA for the CDR3 is TGCGCCAGCAGCTTAGGAGGGGTGGGAAACAATGAGCAGTTCTTC.

In this sample, this clonotype turned up many times. V and J are TRBV18 and TRBJ1-3; 9 positions agree with TRBD1. The ends lost 5 bases at V and 9 bases at J; junction bases unmatched: 11. The CDR3 contains 15 residues. The V gene's germline CDR1 is KGHSH and CDR2 LQKENI. The CDR3 DNA reads as TGTGCCAGCTCAGCCGGGACAGGGATCGTCGGCACCATATATTTT. Translating it yields CASSAGTGIVGTIYF.

This clonotype was observed at least ten times. The chain recombines TRBV12-3 or TRBV12-4 with TRBJ2-2, with a tentative D call TRBD2 (6 bases). The V gene lost 8 bases and the J gene lost 5 bases, with 15 bases spanning the gap. CDR3 size: 14 residues. CDR3 DNA sequence: TGTGCCAGCGAGGGTCGGGGGTTAACCGGGGAGCTGTTTTTT. It encodes CASEGRGLTGELFF.

In this sample, this clonotype turned up many times. This chain uses TRBV7-9 with TRBJ2-7; weak D call: TRBD1 (6 bases). Germline CDR1 SEHNR, CDR2 FQNEAQ (reference sequence). This CDR3 contains 13 residues. V gave up 1 base and J gave up 3 bases, with 7 bases separating them. The CDR3 DNA reads TGTGCCAGCAGCTTAGGACAGGACTACGAGCAGTACTTC. This encodes CASSLGQDYEQYF.

This clonotype occurred many times. The chain carries TRBV5-1 and TRBJ2-1, with TRBD2 matching over 13 bases. Trimming cost V 6 bases and J 5 bases; bases outside gene matches: 5. The CDR3 consists of 15 residues. CDR1 is SGHRS and CDR2 is YFSETQ in the germline V gene. The CDR3 is CASTVLAGGNNEQFF. In nucleotides, the CDR3 is TGCGCCAGCACCGTACTAGCGGGGGGGAACAATGAGCAGTTCTTC. The full variable domain, its missing parts supplied by reference TRBV5-1 and TRBJ2-1, is KAGVTQTPRYLIKTRGQQVTLSCSPISGHRSVSWYQQTPGQGLQFLFEYFSETQRNKGNFPGRFSGRQFSNSRSEMNVSTLELGDSALYLCASTVLAGGNNEQFFGPGTRLTVL.

Many counts were recorded for this clonotype. This chain uses TRBV20-1 with TRBJ1-2; 10 bases are a match to TRBD1. V was pared by 5 bases and J by 2 bases, with 5 bases of the junction left unmatched. The CDR3 is made up of 14 amino acids. The germline V gene has CDR1 DFQATT and CDR2 SNEGSKA (reference sequence). This CDR3 is CSADDRGLNYGYTF. CDR3 bases: TGCAGTGCTGACGACAGGGGGCTAAACTATGGCTACACCTTC.

This clonotype was picked up many times. The chain has TRBV20-1 and TRBJ1-2; 8 nucleotides agree with TRBD1. The CDR3 covers 14 residues. V gave up 4 bases and J gave up 7 bases; unmatched junction bases: 11. Germline values: CDR1 DFQATT, CDR2 SNEGSKA (reference sequence). For the CDR3, the DNA is TGCAGTGCTACCAAAAGGACAGGGATAGGTGGCTACACCTTC. This translates into CSATKRTGIGGYTF.

This clonotype was observed a handful of times. This chain connects TRBV2 to TRBJ2-2; unclear D gene. The CDR3 is 14 residues long. V lost 5 bases to trimming and J lost 3 bases, with 10 bases between them. The germline V gene has CDR1 SNHLY and CDR2 FYNNEI. The CDR3 is CASSMGLDTGELFF. The CDR3 nucleotides are TGTGCCAGCAGTATGGGTCTAGACACCGGGGAGCTGTTTTTT.

Many counts were recorded for this clonotype. The chain links TRBV12-3 or TRBV12-4 to TRBJ1-5; tentative D call: TRBD1 (6 bases). V was trimmed by 2 bases and J by 2 bases, leaving 10 bases between them. This CDR3 contains 15 residues. The chain's CDR3 is CASSLRGIGNQPQHF. The CDR3 DNA is TGTGCCAGCAGTTTAAGGGGGATCGGCAATCAGCCCCAGCATTTT.

The chain recombines TRBV6-1 with TRBJ1-1; D unresolved. CDR3 length: 15 residues. V gave up 2 bases and J gave up 0 bases, with 10 bases separating them. Germline V gene data show CDR1 as MNHNS and CDR2 as SASEGT. As DNA, the CDR3 is TGTGCCAGCAGTGAACATGGACGGCTGAACACTGAAGCTTTCTTT. Translation: CASSEHGRLNTEAFF.

Turning to this clonotype: The junction departs from germline at one end; a sequencing error may be responsible. The chain links TRBV20-1 to TRBJ2-7; 10 nucleotides match TRBD2. From germline, CDR1 is DFQATT and CDR2 SNEGSKA (reference sequence). The CDR3 sequence is 12 residues long. This CDR3 reads CSSGGPSYEQYF. The CDR3 DNA reads TGTAGTAGCGGGGGGCCCTCCTACGAGCAGTACTTC.

Many counts were recorded for this clonotype. The chain employs TRBV5-6 and TRBJ1-1, with D possibly matching TRBD1 (6 bases). V lost 4 bases to trimming and J lost 1 base, with 14 bases between them. This CDR3 has 15 residues. Germline V gene sequence: CDR1 SGHDT, CDR2 YYEEEE. The CDR3 protein is CASSPRDTKNTEAFF. In DNA form, the CDR3 reads TGTGCCAGCAGCCCGAGGGACACCAAGAACACTGAAGCTTTCTTT.

The table lists this clonotype with many counts. This chain uses TRBV5-1 with TRBJ2-5; no clear D. The V end was cut by 0 bases, the J end by 0 bases, with 9 bases between. This CDR3 has 15 amino acids. Germline V gene data show CDR1 as SGHRS and CDR2 as YFSETQ. DNA of the CDR3: TGCGCCAGCAGCTTGGTGCCAAGCAACCAAGAGACCCAGTACTTC. Amino acid sequence: CASSLVPSNQETQYF.

The V and J genes are TRBV12-3 or TRBV12-4 and TRBJ1-1, with D unclear. The CDR3 is 14 residues long. V lost 1 base to trimming and J lost 3 bases, with 9 bases between them. The CDR3 reads CASSLGVGYTEAFF. CDR3 nucleotide sequence: TGTGCCAGCAGTTTAGGGGTGGGTTACACTGAAGCTTTCTTT.

This clonotype was picked up many times. The J gene is TRBJ1-2, the V gene TRBV20-1, with no clear D. Looked up from germline, CDR1 is DFQATT and CDR2 is SNEGSKA (reference sequence). The CDR3 extends over 12 amino acids. Between the trimmed V and J ends, which lost 4 bases and 2 bases, there was a span of 8 bases. DNA of the CDR3: TGCAGTGCTACGTGGCAGAACTATGGCTACACCTTC. Residues: CSATWQNYGYTF.

This chain joins TRBV5-6 and TRBJ1-2; D call uncertain. The CDR3 is made up of 14 amino acids. Germline-derived CDR1 and CDR2 are SGHDT and YYEEEE. V lost 6 bases and J lost 1, with 13 bases in between. CDR3 sequence (DNA): TGTGCCAGCAACCCCCGGGGAGGTAACTATGGCTACACCTTC. Translated: CASNPRGGNYGYTF.

This clonotype was recorded many times. The chain is built from TRBV5-1 and TRBJ2-2; no clear D. V lost 7 bases and J 3 bases, leaving 13 bases between the germline ends. CDR3 length: 14 amino acids. Germline CDR1 SGHRS, CDR2 YFSETQ. Written as DNA, the CDR3 is TGCGCCAGCGTGGGAAGTGACTACACCGGGGAGCTGTTTTTT. This encodes CASVGSDYTGELFF.

This clonotype was detected ten times or more. The chain has TRBV11-2 and TRBJ2-5, with a weak D call TRBD2 (5 bases). Germline loops: CDR1 SGHAT, CDR2 FQNNGV. With 1 base removed from V and 3 bases from J, the gap between germline ends came to 9 bases. The CDR3 length is 14 residues. CDR3 protein: CASSLGLAEETQYF. The CDR3 nucleotides are TGTGCCAGCAGCTTAGGGCTAGCCGAAGAGACCCAGTACTTC.